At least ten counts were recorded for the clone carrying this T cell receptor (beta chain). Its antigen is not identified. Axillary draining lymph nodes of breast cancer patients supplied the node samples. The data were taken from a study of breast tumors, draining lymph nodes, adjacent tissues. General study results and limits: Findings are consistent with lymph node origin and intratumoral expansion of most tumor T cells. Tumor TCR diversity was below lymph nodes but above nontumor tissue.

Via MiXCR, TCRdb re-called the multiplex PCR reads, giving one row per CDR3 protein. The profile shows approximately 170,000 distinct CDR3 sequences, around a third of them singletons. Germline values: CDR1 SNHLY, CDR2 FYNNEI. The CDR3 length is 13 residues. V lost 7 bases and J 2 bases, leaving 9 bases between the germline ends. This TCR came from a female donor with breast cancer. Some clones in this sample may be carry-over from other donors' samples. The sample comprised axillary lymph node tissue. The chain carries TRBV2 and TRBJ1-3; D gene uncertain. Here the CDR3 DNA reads TGTGCCAGCATGGGAGGGCCTGGAAACACCATATATTTT. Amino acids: CASMGGPGNTIYF.